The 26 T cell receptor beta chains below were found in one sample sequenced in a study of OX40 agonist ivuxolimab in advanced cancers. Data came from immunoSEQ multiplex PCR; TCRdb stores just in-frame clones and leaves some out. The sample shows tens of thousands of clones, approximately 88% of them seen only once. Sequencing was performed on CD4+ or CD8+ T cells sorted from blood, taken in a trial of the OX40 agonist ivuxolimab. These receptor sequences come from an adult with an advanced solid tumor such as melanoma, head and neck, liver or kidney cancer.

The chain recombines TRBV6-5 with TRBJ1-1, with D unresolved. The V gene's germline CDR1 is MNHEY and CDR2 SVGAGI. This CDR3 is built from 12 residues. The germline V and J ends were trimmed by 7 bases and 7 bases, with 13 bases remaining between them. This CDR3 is CASTSGWFEAFF. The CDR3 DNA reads TGTGCCAGCACATCCGGGTGGTTTGAAGCTTTCTTT.

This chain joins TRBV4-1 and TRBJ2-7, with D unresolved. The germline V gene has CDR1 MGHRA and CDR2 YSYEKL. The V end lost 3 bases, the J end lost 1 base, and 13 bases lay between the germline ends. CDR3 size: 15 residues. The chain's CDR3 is CASSQTSTTSYEQYF. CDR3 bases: TGCGCCAGCAGCCAGACTTCCACGACTTCCTACGAGCAGTACTTC.

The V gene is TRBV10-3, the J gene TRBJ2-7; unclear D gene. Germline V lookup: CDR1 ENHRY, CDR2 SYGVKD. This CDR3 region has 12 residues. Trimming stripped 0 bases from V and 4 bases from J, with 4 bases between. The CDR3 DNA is TGTGCCATCAGTGAGTCGGGGTACGAGCAGTACTTC. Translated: CAISESGYEQYF.

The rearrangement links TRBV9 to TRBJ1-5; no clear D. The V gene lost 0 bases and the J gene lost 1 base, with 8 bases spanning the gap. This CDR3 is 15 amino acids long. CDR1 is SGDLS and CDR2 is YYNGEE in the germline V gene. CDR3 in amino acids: CASSVEPASNQPQHF. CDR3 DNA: TGTGCCAGCAGCGTAGAGCCAGCAAGCAATCAGCCCCAGCATTTT.

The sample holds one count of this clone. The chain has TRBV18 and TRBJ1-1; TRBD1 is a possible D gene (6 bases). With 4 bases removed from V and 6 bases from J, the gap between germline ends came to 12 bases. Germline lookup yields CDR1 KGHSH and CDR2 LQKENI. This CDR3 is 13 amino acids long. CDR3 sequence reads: CASSHDRSPEAFF. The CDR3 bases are TGTGCCAGCTCACATGACAGGAGCCCTGAAGCTTTCTTT. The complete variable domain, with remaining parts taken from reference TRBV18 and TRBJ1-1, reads NAGVMQNPRHLVRRRGQEARLRCSPMKGHSHVYWYRQLPEEGLKFMVYLQKENIIDESGMPKERFSAEFPKEGPSILRIQQVVRGDSAAYFCASSHDRSPEAFFGQGTRLTVV.

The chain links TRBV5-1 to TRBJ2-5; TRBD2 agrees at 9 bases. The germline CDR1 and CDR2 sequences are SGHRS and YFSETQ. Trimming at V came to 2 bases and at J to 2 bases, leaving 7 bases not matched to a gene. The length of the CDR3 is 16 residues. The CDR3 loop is CASSFILAGFQETQYF. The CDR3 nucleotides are TGCGCCAGCAGCTTTATCCTAGCGGGATTTCAAGAGACCCAGTACTTC.

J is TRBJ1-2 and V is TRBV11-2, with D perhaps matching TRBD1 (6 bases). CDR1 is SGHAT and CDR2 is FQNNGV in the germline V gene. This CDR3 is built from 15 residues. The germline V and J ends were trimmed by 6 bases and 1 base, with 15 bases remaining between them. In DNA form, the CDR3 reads TGTGCCAGCAGTGTAACATACAGGGATAACTATGGCTACACCTTC. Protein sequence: CASSVTYRDNYGYTF.

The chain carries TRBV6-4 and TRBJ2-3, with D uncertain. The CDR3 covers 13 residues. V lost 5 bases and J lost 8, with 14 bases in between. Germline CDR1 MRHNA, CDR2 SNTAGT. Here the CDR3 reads CASSREDAGTQYF. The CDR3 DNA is TGTGCCAGCAGTCGCGAGGATGCCGGTACGCAGTATTTT.

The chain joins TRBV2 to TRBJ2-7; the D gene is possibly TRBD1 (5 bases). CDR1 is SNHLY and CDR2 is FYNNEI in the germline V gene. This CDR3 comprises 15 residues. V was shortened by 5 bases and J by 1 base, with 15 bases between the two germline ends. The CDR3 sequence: CASSPQGDRSYEQYF. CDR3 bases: TGTGCCAGCAGTCCCCAGGGCGATCGGTCCTACGAGCAGTACTTC.

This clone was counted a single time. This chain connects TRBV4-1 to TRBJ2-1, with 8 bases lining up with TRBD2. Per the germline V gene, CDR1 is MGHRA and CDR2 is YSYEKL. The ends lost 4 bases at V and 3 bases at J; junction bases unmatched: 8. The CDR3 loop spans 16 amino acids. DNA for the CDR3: TGCGCCAGCAGCCCCCTTGACGGGAGGGGCTACAATGAGCAGTTCTTC. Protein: CASSPLDGRGYNEQFF.

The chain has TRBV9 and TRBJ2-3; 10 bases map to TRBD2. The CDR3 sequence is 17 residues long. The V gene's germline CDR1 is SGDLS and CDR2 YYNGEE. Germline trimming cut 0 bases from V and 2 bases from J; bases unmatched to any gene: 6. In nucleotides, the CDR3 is TGTGCCAGCAGCGTAGTTGAGCGGGGGGGCTACACAGATACGCAGTATTTT. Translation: CASSVVERGGYTDTQYF.

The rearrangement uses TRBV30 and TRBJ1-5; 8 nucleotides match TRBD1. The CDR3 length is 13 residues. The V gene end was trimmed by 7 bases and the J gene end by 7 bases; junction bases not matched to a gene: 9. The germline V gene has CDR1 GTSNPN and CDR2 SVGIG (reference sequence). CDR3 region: CAYGTGLKQPQHF. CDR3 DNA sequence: TGTGCCTACGGGACAGGCCTAAAACAGCCCCAGCATTTT.

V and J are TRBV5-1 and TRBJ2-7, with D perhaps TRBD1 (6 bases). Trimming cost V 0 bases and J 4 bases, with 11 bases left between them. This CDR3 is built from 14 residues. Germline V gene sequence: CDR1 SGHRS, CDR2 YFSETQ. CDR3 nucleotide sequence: TGCGCCAGCAGCTTGGACTGGGGGCGGTACGAGCAGTACTTC. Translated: CASSLDWGRYEQYF.

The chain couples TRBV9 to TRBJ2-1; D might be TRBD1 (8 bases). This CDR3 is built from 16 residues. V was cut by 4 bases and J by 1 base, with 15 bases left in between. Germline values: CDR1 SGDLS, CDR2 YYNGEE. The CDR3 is CASSPGGGSSYNEQFF. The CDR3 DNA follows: TGTGCCAGCAGCCCAGGGGGCGGGAGTTCCTACAATGAGCAGTTCTTC.

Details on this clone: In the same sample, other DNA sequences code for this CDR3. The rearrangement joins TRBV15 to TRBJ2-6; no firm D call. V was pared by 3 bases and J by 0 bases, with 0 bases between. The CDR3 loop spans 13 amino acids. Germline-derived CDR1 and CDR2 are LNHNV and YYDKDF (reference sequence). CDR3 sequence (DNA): TGTGCCACCAGCAGCTCTGGGGCCAACGTCCTGACTTTC. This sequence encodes CATSSSGANVLTF.

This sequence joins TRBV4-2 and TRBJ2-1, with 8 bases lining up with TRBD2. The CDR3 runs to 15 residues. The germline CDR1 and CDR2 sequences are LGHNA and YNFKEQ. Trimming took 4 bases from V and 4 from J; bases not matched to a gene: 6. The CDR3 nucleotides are TGTGCCAGCAGCCGCGCGGAGCGGGAGTACAATGAGCAGTTCTTC. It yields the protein CASSRAEREYNEQFF.

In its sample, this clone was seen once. The CDR3: CASSLYLRGSYEQYF. The CDR3 DNA reads as TGTGCCAGCAGTTTATATCTGCGGGGCTCCTACGAGCAGTACTTC. The chain recombines TRBV27 with TRBJ2-7; TRBD2 is a possible D gene (6 bases). V lost 1 base to trimming and J lost 0 bases, with 10 bases between them. The CDR3 has 15 residues. Germline CDR1 MNHEY, CDR2 SMNVEV (reference sequence).

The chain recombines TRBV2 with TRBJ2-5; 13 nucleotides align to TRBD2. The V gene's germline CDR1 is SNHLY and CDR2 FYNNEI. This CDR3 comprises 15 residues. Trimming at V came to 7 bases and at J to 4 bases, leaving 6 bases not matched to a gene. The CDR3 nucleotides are TGTGCCAGCACCCGACTAGCGGGAGGAGGAGAGACCCAGTACTTC. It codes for CASTRLAGGGETQYF. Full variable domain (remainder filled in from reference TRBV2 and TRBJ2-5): EPEVTQTPSHQVTQMGQEVILRCVPISNHLYFYWYRQILGQKVEFLVSFYNNEISEKSEIFDDQFSVERPDGSNFTLKIRSTKLEDSAMYFCASTRLAGGGETQYFGPGTRLLVL.

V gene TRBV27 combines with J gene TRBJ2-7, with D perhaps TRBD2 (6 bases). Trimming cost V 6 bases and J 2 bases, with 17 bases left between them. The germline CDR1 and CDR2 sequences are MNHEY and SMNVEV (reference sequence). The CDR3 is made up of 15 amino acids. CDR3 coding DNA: TGTGCCAGCAGGAACGGGGGACTTACCGCCTACGAGCAGTACTTC. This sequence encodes CASRNGGLTAYEQYF.

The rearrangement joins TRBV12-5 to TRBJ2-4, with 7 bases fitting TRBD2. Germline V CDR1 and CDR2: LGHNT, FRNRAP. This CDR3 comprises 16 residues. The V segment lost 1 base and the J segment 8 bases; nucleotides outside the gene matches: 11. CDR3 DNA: TGTGCTAGTGGTTTGGGGACTAGTGAGTGGTCGGACATTCAGTACTTC. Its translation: CASGLGTSEWSDIQYF.

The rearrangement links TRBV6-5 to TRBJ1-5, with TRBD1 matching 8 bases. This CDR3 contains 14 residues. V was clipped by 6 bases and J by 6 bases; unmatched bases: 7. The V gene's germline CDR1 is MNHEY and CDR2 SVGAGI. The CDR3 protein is CASRQGQGAQPQHF. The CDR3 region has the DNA TGTGCCAGCAGACAAGGACAGGGAGCTCAGCCCCAGCATTTT.

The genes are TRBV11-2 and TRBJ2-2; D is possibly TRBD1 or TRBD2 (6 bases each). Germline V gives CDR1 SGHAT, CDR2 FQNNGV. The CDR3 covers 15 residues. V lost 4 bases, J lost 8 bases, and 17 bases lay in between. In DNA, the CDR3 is TGTGCCAGCAGCTCCTCCGGGGGCGCTAGGGGGGAGCTGTTTTTT. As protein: CASSSSGGARGELFF.

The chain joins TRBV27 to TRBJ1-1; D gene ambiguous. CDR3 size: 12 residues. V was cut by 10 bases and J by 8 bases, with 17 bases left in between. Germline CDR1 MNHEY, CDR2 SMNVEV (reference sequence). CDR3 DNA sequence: TGTGCCACCAAAAGCGCAGGCAGCGAAGCTTTCTTT. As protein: CATKSAGSEAFF.

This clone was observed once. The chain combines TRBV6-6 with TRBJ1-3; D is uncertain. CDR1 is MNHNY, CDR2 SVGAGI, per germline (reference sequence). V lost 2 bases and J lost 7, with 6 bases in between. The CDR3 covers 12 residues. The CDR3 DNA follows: TGTGCCAGCAGTTACGCGGTTAACACCATATATTTT. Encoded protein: CASSYAVNTIYF.

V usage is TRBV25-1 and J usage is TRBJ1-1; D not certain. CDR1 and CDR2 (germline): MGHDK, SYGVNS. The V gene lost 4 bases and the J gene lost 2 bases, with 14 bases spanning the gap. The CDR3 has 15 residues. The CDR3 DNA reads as TGTGCCAGCAGTGGCCGATTTTACAGCAACACTGAAGCTTTCTTT. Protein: CASSGRFYSNTEAFF.

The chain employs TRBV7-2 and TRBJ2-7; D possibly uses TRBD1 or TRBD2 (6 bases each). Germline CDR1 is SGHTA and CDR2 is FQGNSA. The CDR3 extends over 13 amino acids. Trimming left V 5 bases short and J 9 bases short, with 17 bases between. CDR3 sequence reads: CASSPALGGRQYF. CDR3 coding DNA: TGTGCCAGCAGCCCCGCCCTAGGGGGGAGGCAGTACTTC.